The 25 T cell receptor beta chains presented below share a single source sample, sequenced in a study of T-cell memory formation after mild COVID-19. MiXCR was run by TCRdb on the 5' RACE reads, yielding one entry per CDR3 protein. The sample has roughly 28,000 distinct CDR3 sequences, 12% seen once. The source material was PBMCs or a T cell subset sorted from them (not recorded which). These receptors were collected from an adult woman who had mild COVID-19 (a few samples of this study predate the infection). Cell type and time point are not known.

Many counts were recorded for this clonotype. The V call is TRBV12-3 or TRBV12-4, the J call TRBJ2-3; TRBD2 matches at 8 bases. J gave up 4 bases and V 4 bases, and 7 bases lay outside the gene matches. This CDR3 has 15 amino acids. The CDR3 reads CASSSSGRGADTQYF. The CDR3 DNA reads TGTGCCAGCAGTTCAAGCGGGAGAGGCGCAGATACGCAGTATTTT.

This clonotype was seen ten or more times. The rearrangement uses TRBV5-1 and TRBJ2-1; TRBD2 matches at 14 bases. Germline assignment: CDR1 SGHRS and CDR2 YFSETQ. V shed 7 bases, J shed 7 bases, and the junction held 7 bases outside the gene matches. The CDR3 has 15 residues. For the CDR3, the DNA is TGCGCCAGCGCCTTCGGGACTAGCGGGGGAAATGAGCAGTTCTTC. Encoded protein: CASAFGTSGGNEQFF.

This clonotype was found many times. The V call is TRBV20-1, the J call TRBJ2-3; weak D call: TRBD2 (7 bases). Germline V lookup: CDR1 DFQATT, CDR2 SNEGSKA (reference sequence). The V and J ends lost 3 bases and 8 bases respectively, with 21 bases between them. The CDR3 spans 15 residues. The CDR3 DNA reads as TGCAGTGCTAGGGGGGGGCCGATGGACCCACGTACGCAGTATTTT. Translated, it gives CSARGGPMDPRTQYF.

In this sample, this clonotype turned up many times. V and J are TRBV11-2 and TRBJ2-3, with TRBD1 matching over 7 bases. The CDR3 totals 16 residues. Germline loops: CDR1 SGHAT, CDR2 FQNNGV. Unmatched junction bases numbered 10, after V lost 4 bases and J lost 3 bases. CDR3 protein: CASSSRQGGSTDTQYF. CDR3 nucleotides: TGTGCCAGCAGCTCAAGACAGGGTGGCAGTACAGATACGCAGTATTTT.

This clonotype was detected ten times or more. V gene TRBV4-3 combines with J gene TRBJ1-1; 7 bases are shared with TRBD1. The germline V gene encodes CDR1 LGHNA and CDR2 YSLEER. Trimming at V came to 0 bases and at J to 7 bases, leaving 2 bases not matched to a gene. CDR3 length: 13 amino acids. CDR3 sequence reads: CASSQETGLEAFF. The CDR3 DNA follows: TGCGCCAGCAGCCAAGAGACAGGGCTTGAAGCTTTCTTT.

V usage is TRBV2 and J usage is TRBJ2-7, with TRBD2 as a possible D gene (5 bases). The CDR3 has 15 residues. In germline, CDR1 is SNHLY, CDR2 FYNNEI. V was trimmed by 9 bases and J by 2 bases, leaving 20 bases between them. The CDR3 protein is CASKDLDSVTYEQYF. The DNA for the CDR3 is TGTGCCAGTAAAGACCTGGACTCGGTAACCTACGAGCAGTACTTC.

This clonotype was picked up many times. The chain employs TRBV4-3 and TRBJ2-2; no clear D gene. V gave up 4 bases and J gave up 8 bases, with 8 bases separating them. Germline lookup yields CDR1 LGHNA and CDR2 YSLEER. CDR3 length equals 12 residues. CDR3 nucleotide sequence: TGCGCCAGCAGCCCGTCGGATGGGGAGCTGTTTTTT. Its protein product is CASSPSDGELFF.

This clonotype was observed at least ten times. The chain is built from TRBV6-5 and TRBJ2-3, with D uncertain. Germline lookup yields CDR1 MNHEY and CDR2 SVGAGI. Trimming removed 1 base at V and 2 bases at J, with 4 bases between. The CDR3 runs 13 residues. The CDR3 reads CASSYFATDTQYF. DNA for the CDR3: TGTGCCAGCAGTTACTTCGCCACAGATACGCAGTATTTT.

This clonotype was recorded many times. The rearrangement uses TRBV23-1 and TRBJ2-3; D perhaps matches TRBD1 (5 bases). TRBV23-1 is designated an ORF whose function remains uncertain. Trimming pared 3 bases from V and 2 bases from J, leaving 18 bases between. The length of the CDR3 is 17 residues. The CDR3 sequence is CASSHQPLKGDTDTQYF. In DNA, the CDR3 is TGCGCCAGCAGTCACCAACCCTTGAAAGGGGACACAGATACGCAGTATTTT.

The table lists this clonotype with many counts. V usage is TRBV12-3 or TRBV12-4 and J usage is TRBJ2-2; possible D gene TRBD2, 5 bases. CDR3 length: 18 residues. Trimming stripped 3 bases from V and 7 bases from J, with 24 bases between. The CDR3 spells CASSFFEGLGSNGGELFF. Written as DNA, the CDR3 is TGTGCCAGCAGTTTTTTTGAGGGCTTGGGCTCTAACGGCGGGGAGCTGTTTTTT.

This clonotype was seen many times. The chain uses TRBV19 and TRBJ1-4, with 8 nucleotides matching TRBD1. Germline trimming cut 5 bases from V and 10 bases from J; bases unmatched to any gene: 15. From germline, CDR1 is LNHDA and CDR2 SQIVND (reference sequence). The CDR3 contains 16 residues. CDR3 bases: TGTGCCAGTAGTTCTACCCTCGGACAGGGTCGGTCAAAACTGTTTTTT. Protein: CASSSTLGQGRSKLFF. Filled out from reference TRBV19 and TRBJ1-4, the complete variable domain reads DGGITQSPKYLFRKEGQNVTLSCEQNLNHDAMYWYRQDPGQGLRLIYYSQIVNDFQKGDIAEGYSVSREKKESFPLTVTSAQKNPTAFYLCASSSTLGQGRSKLFFGSGTQLSVL.

This clonotype was seen ten or more times. The chain is built from TRBV7-9 and TRBJ1-4; D is ambiguous. This CDR3 spans 15 amino acids. The germline V gene encodes CDR1 SEHNR and CDR2 FQNEAQ (reference sequence). Trimming removed 7 bases at V and 0 bases at J, with 12 bases between. CDR3 coding DNA: TGTGCCAGCACGGCATGGTCCGCAACTAATGAAAAACTGTTTTTT. Its protein product is CASTAWSATNEKLFF.

This clonotype was found many times. The chain recombines TRBV7-6 with TRBJ2-5; D remains ambiguous. In germline, CDR1 is SGHVS, CDR2 FNYEAQ. V lost 5 bases, J lost 0 bases, and 10 bases lay in between. The CDR3 sequence is 14 residues long. The CDR3 loop is CASSNPDYQETQYF. The CDR3 coding sequence is TGTGCCAGCAGCAACCCAGACTACCAAGAGACCCAGTACTTC. Looking up the rest from reference TRBV7-6 and TRBJ2-5 gives the full variable domain: GAGVSQSPRYKVTKRGQDVALRCDPISGHVSLYWYRQALGQGPEFLTYFNYEAQQDKSGLPNDRFSAERPEGSISTLTIQRTEQRDSAMYRCASSNPDYQETQYFGPGTRLLVL.

The chain has TRBV6-5 and TRBJ2-1; 11 nucleotides match TRBD2. CDR3 size: 15 residues. Germline lookup yields CDR1 MNHEY and CDR2 SVGAGI. With 2 bases clipped from V and 6 bases from J, the junction kept 3 bases outside the gene matches. The CDR3 DNA is TGTGCCAGCAGTTACACTAGCGGGGGAGGCAATGAGCAGTTCTTC. This encodes CASSYTSGGGNEQFF.

This clonotype has at least ten counts. The rearrangement joins TRBV5-1 to TRBJ2-1; 7 bases map to TRBD2. V dropped 6 bases and J dropped 4; count of bases not matched to a gene: 10. Germline CDR1 is SGHRS and CDR2 is YFSETQ. CDR3 length equals 15 residues. CDR3 coding DNA: TGCGCCAGCAAAGGAGGGGAGGGGATATACAATGAGCAGTTCTTC. This translates into CASKGGEGIYNEQFF.

This clonotype was counted many times. The chain carries TRBV12-3 or TRBV12-4 and TRBJ2-2; 9 bases map to TRBD1. There are 15 residues in the CDR3. V was clipped by 6 bases and J by 7 bases; unmatched bases: 9. CDR3 amino acids: CASRQQGAQGGELFF. The CDR3 nucleotides read TGTGCCAGCAGGCAACAGGGGGCGCAAGGCGGGGAGCTGTTTTTT.

The table lists this clonotype with many counts. The chain links TRBV5-3 to TRBJ1-5, with 8 bases fitting TRBD1. TRBV5-3 is noted as an ORF with a role that remains uncertain. CDR3 length: 14 amino acids. Trimming took 4 bases from V and 4 from J; bases not matched to a gene: 4. The CDR3 bases are TGTGCCAGAAGCGACAGGGGCAAAAATCAGCCCCAGCATTTT. This translates into CARSDRGKNQPQHF.

This clonotype was seen ten or more times. The V call is TRBV24-1, the J call TRBJ2-3, with TRBD1 matching over 10 bases. The germline V gene has CDR1 KGHDR and CDR2 SFDVKD. The CDR3 is 16 residues long. Losses at the gene ends were 4 bases for V and 1 base for J; bases not matched to a gene: 4. In DNA form, the CDR3 reads TGTGCCACCAGTGAGCCCGGGACAGGGGGCACAGATACGCAGTATTTT. Its protein product is CATSEPGTGGTDTQYF.

As regards this clonotype: A much bigger clone sits one base away, suggesting this may be a read error. The rearrangement joins TRBV27 to TRBJ2-3, with D possibly TRBD2 on 6 matching bases. The CDR3 is 14 amino acids. The V gene's germline CDR1 is MNHEY and CDR2 SMNVEV (reference sequence). The V end lost 6 bases, the J end lost 0 bases, and 10 bases lay between the germline ends. CDR3 protein: CASSRLESTDTQYF. The CDR3 region has the DNA TGTGCCAGCAGCCGACTAGAAAGCACAGATACGCAGTATTTT.

This clonotype has at least ten counts. The V and J genes are TRBV5-6 and TRBJ2-7; 9 nucleotides align to TRBD1. V shed 2 bases, J shed 5 bases, and the junction held 5 bases outside the gene matches. CDR3 length: 14 residues. Germline CDR1 SGHDT, CDR2 YYEEEE. CDR3 nucleotides: TGTGCCAGCAGCTTAACGGGACAGGGCAACGAGCAGTACTTC. This sequence encodes CASSLTGQGNEQYF.

In DNA, the CDR3 is TGCGCCAGCAGCGTTCGGGGGGAAGAGACCCAGTACTTC. This gives the protein CASSVRGEETQYF. This rearrangement joins TRBV5-1 to TRBJ2-5, with 7 bases aligning to TRBD2. Trimming cost V 4 bases and J 3 bases; bases outside gene matches: 3. This CDR3 spans 13 amino acids. Germline CDR1 reads SGHRS; CDR2 reads YFSETQ.

This clonotype is labeled medium-sized. The V gene is TRBV7-8, the J gene TRBJ2-3; D remains unclear. There are 12 residues in the CDR3. CDR1 is SGHVS and CDR2 is FQNEAQ in the germline V gene. V lost 0 bases to trimming and J lost 9 bases, with 7 bases between them. The CDR3 region has the DNA TGTGCCAGCAGCTTAGCGCACTACACGCAGTATTTT. As protein: CASSLAHYTQYF.

This clonotype was seen repeatedly, ten times or more. This rearrangement joins TRBV12-3 or TRBV12-4 to TRBJ1-2; possible D gene TRBD1, 5 bases. V lost 5 bases to trimming and J lost 2 bases, with 18 bases between them. The CDR3 runs 16 residues. The chain's CDR3 is CASSRFDSMRNYGYTF. Here the CDR3 DNA reads TGTGCCAGCAGTCGTTTTGACAGCATGAGAAACTATGGCTACACCTTC.

There are many counts of this clonotype. This chain links TRBV6-2 or TRBV6-3 with TRBJ2-7; 11 bases match TRBD2. CDR1 and CDR2 (germline): MNHEY, SVGEGT. The CDR3 consists of 17 residues. J was trimmed by 0 bases and V by 2 bases; bases with no gene match: 6. The CDR3 region has the DNA TGTGCCAGCAGTTACCCTAGCGGGGGGCCGAGCTCCTACGAGCAGTACTTC. Amino acid sequence: CASSYPSGGPSSYEQYF.

In this sample, this clonotype is medium-sized (0.01 to 0.1%). This chain links TRBV7-6 with TRBJ2-3; D possibly corresponds to TRBD1 (6 bases). Deletions cut 5 bases from V and 0 bases from J, with 21 bases between. The CDR3 is made up of 18 amino acids. Germline CDR1 is SGHVS and CDR2 is FNYEAQ. As DNA, the CDR3 is TGTGCCAGCAGCGTAACCCAAGAGGACAGCGCTAGCACAGATACGCAGTATTTT. Translating it yields CASSVTQEDSASTDTQYF. Based on the CDR3 plus reference TRBV7-6 and TRBJ2-3, the full variable domain is GAGVSQSPRYKVTKRGQDVALRCDPISGHVSLYWYRQALGQGPEFLTYFNYEAQQDKSGLPNDRFSAERPEGSISTLTIQRTEQRDSAMYRCASSVTQEDSASTDTQYFGPGTRLTVL.